The subject of this entry is one T cell receptor beta chain. Its antigen is unknown. The primer mix had 60 Vbeta and 13 Jbeta primers. The table came from immunoSEQ multiplex PCR; TCRdb's copy has only in-frame clones and leaves some out. The sample consists of 190,000 or so clones, over 80% of them appearing once. This specimen belongs to a study of cytomegalovirus exposure and HLA in healthy donors. Findings of the study overall: A list of around 150 TCR beta chains associated with cytomegalovirus was given.

Trimming at V came to 6 bases and at J to 5 bases, leaving 6 bases not matched to a gene. CDR1 is MNHEY and CDR2 is SVGAGI in the germline V gene. The CDR3 extends over 14 amino acids. The source is a woman in her forties or fifties in good health and CMV-seropositive. Sequences were obtained from PBMCs. V gene TRBV6-5 combines with J gene TRBJ1-1; TRBD1 matches 10 bases. DNA for the CDR3: TGTGCCAGCAGCTGGACAGGGGGTCGGACTGAAGCTTTCTTT. As protein: CASSWTGGRTEAFF.